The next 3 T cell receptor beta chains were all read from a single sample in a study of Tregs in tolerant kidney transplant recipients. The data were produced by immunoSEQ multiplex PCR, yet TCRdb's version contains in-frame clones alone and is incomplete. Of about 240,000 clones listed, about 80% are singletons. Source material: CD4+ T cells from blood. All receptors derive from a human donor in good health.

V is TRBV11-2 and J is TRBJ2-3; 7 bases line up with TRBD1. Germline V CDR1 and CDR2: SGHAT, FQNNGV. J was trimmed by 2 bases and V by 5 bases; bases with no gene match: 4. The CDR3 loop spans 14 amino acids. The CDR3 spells CASSQGQYTDTQYF. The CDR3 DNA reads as TGTGCCAGCAGCCAGGGACAGTACACAGATACGCAGTATTTT.

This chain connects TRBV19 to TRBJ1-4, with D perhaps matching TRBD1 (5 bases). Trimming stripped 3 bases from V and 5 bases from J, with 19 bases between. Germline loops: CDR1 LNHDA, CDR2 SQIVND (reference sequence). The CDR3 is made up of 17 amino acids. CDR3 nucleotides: TGTGCCAGTAGTATCCCTGTTCCGGGACGGCCGAATGAAAAACTGTTTTTT. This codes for CASSIPVPGRPNEKLFF. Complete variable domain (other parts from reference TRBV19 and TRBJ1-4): DGGITQSPKYLFRKEGQNVTLSCEQNLNHDAMYWYRQDPGQGLRLIYYSQIVNDFQKGDIAEGYSVSREKKESFPLTVTSAQKNPTAFYLCASSIPVPGRPNEKLFFGSGTQLSVL.

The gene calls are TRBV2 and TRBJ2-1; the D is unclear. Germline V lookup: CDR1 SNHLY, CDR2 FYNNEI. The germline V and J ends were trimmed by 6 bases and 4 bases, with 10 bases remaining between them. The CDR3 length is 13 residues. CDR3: CASRTDEYNEQFF. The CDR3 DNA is TGTGCCAGCAGGACTGACGAGTACAATGAGCAGTTCTTC.